This entry lists 13 T cell receptor beta chains sequenced from one sample in a study of blood T cells in healthy people across ages. The authors ran a second PCR of roughly 6 to 12 cycles using a sample-barcoded 5' primer and a J-beta primer mix. From the 5' RACE reads, TCRdb called clonotypes with MiXCR, one entry per CDR3 protein. The repertoire has around 1.5 million distinct CDR3 sequences, roughly a third of them found once; the top ten carry around 11%. The sequenced sample was blood. These TCRs come from a woman under 40 in good health.

This clonotype was found many times. The chain is built from TRBV4-1 and TRBJ2-7; weak D call: TRBD1 (5 bases). Trimming removed 8 bases at V and 2 bases at J, with 16 bases between. The germline gives CDR1 MGHRA, CDR2 YSYEKL. The CDR3 is 14 residues long. CDR3 protein: CASGRAGYPYEQYF. In nucleotides, the CDR3 is TGCGCCAGCGGCCGGGCAGGGTACCCCTACGAGCAGTACTTC.

This clonotype has only a few counts. The chain employs TRBV20-1 and TRBJ2-4; D is unclear. V was trimmed by 6 bases and J by 0 bases, leaving 15 bases between them. Germline V gene sequence: CDR1 DFQATT, CDR2 SNEGSKA (reference sequence). The CDR3 covers 15 residues. The chain's CDR3 is CSAKWGKLAKNIQYF. The CDR3 nucleotides read TGCAGTGCCAAGTGGGGAAAACTAGCCAAAAACATTCAGTACTTC.

This chain uses TRBV27 with TRBJ1-1; maybe TRBD1 (6 bases). Germline V CDR1 and CDR2: MNHEY, SMNVEV (reference sequence). V was trimmed by 5 bases and J by 0 bases, leaving 13 bases between them. The CDR3 covers 15 residues. DNA for the CDR3: TGTGCCAGCAGTCCTCTGACAGGTTTGAACACTGAAGCTTTCTTT. Amino acids: CASSPLTGLNTEAFF.

The rearrangement joins TRBV20-1 to TRBJ2-7; no firm D call. V was trimmed by 4 bases and J by 0 bases, leaving 16 bases between them. Germline V gene lookup returns CDR1 DFQATT and CDR2 SNEGSKA (reference sequence). CDR3 length: 15 amino acids. The CDR3 DNA follows: TGCAGTGCTACAAATATGCGACGAGTCTCCTACGAGCAGTACTTC. Translation gives CSATNMRRVSYEQYF.

The DNA of the CDR3 is TGTGCCATTCACAGGGATGGGCCCTTCCACGAGCAGTACTTC. It yields the protein CAIHRDGPFHEQYF. The rearrangement joins TRBV24-1 to TRBJ2-4, with a weak D call TRBD1 (6 bases). The closer fit of TRBJ2-7 to the DNA end suggests the J call may be wrong. The CDR3 runs to 14 residues. Germline-derived CDR1 and CDR2 are KGHDR and SFDVKD.

The chain uses TRBV28 and TRBJ2-1; possible D gene TRBD2, 5 bases. The germline CDR1 and CDR2 sequences are MDHEN and SYDVKM. V dropped 6 bases and J dropped 6 bases, with 21 bases sitting between them. This CDR3 has 16 amino acids. The CDR3 DNA sequence: TGTGCCAGCAGACTAGGACGAGCGGTGGGCCCCAATGAGCAGTTCTTC. Amino acids: CASRLGRAVGPNEQFF.

V gene TRBV6-5 combines with J gene TRBJ2-1; D is unclear. The germline gives CDR1 MNHEY, CDR2 SVGAGI. V was pared by 1 base and J by 5 bases, with 21 bases between. CDR3 length: 18 residues. CDR3 coding DNA: TGTGCCAGCAGTTACTACGATGTGGCCGGATCGGTGCACAATGAGCAGTTCTTC. Amino acids: CASSYYDVAGSVHNEQFF.

The gene calls are TRBV11-2 and TRBJ2-1; 9 bases map to TRBD2. CDR1 and CDR2 from the germline V gene are SGHAT and FQNNGV. The CDR3 has 15 amino acids. V trimming: 5 bases; J trimming: 8 bases; junction bases outside the gene matches: 10. DNA for the CDR3: TGTGCCAGCAGCCTTAGCGGGGGCCGAAGGGATGAGCAGTTCTTC. Translating it yields CASSLSGGRRDEQFF. Variable domain in full (rest from reference TRBV11-2 and TRBJ2-1): EAGVAQSPRYKIIEKRQSVAFWCNPISGHATLYWYQQILGQGPKLLIQFQNNGVVDDSQLPKDRFSAERLKGVDSTLKIQPAKLEDSAVYLCASSLSGGRRDEQFFGPGTRLTVL.

The V and J genes are TRBV7-9 and TRBJ1-2; no reliable D call. Germline CDR1 and CDR2: SEHNR and FQNEAQ (reference sequence). The CDR3 totals 17 residues. V dropped 4 bases and J dropped 1 base, with 19 bases sitting between them. CDR3 bases: TGTGCCAGCAGCTCCATAAAGCAAGGACTATTTAACTATGGCTACACCTTC. It specifies CASSSIKQGLFNYGYTF.

The chain joins TRBV20-1 to TRBJ1-1, with D possibly being TRBD1 (5 bases). Germline values: CDR1 DFQATT, CDR2 SNEGSKA (reference sequence). Trimming pared 3 bases from V and 1 base from J, leaving 9 bases between. This CDR3 is built from 13 residues. CDR3 loop: CSASGGANTEAFF. The CDR3 DNA reads as TGCAGTGCTAGTGGAGGGGCGAACACTGAAGCTTTCTTT.

Comments on this clonotype: This may come from a read error, since a much larger clone is one base off. The chain uses TRBV11-2 and TRBJ2-7; 8 positions agree with TRBD2. The CDR3 has 14 amino acids. CDR1 and CDR2 (germline): SGHAT, FQNNGV. Unmatched junction bases numbered 4, after V lost 3 bases and J lost 3 bases. The CDR3 DNA follows: TGTGCCAGCAGCTTCGTGACTAGCGACTACGAGCAGTACTTC. Its protein is CASSFVTSDYEQYF. Using reference TRBV11-2 and TRBJ2-7 for the parts outside the CDR3, the full variable domain is EAGVAQSPRYKIIEKRQSVAFWCNPISGHATLYWYQQILGQGPKLLIQFQNNGVVDDSQLPKDRFSAERLKGVDSTLKIQPAKLEDSAVYLCASSFVTSDYEQYFGPGTRLTVT.

CDR3 sequence reads: CSGGNVRGGGELFF. The CDR3 DNA follows: TGCAGCGGGGGGAACGTTCGGGGTGGCGGGGAGCTGTTTTTT. The J gene is TRBJ2-2, the V gene TRBV29-1; D may correspond to TRBD1 or TRBD2 (5 bases each). Trimming took 7 bases from V and 7 from J, leaving 19 bases between them. CDR3 size: 14 residues. From germline, CDR1 is SQVTM and CDR2 ANQGSEA.

This clonotype came up a few times. This chain uses TRBV24-1 with TRBJ2-4; TRBD1 is a possible D gene (5 bases). The germline V and J ends were trimmed by 0 bases and 6 bases, with 5 bases remaining between them. Germline CDR1 reads KGHDR; CDR2 reads SFDVKD. CDR3 length: 13 amino acids. CDR3 protein: CATSDLGANIQYF. The CDR3 bases are TGTGCCACCAGTGATTTGGGGGCAAACATTCAGTACTTC.